A single sample gave rise to the 30 T cell receptor beta chains below, sequenced in a study of blood T cell repertoires in COVID-19. Profiled with immunoSEQ multiplex PCR; TCRdb holds only in-frame clones, not every one. This table holds about 150,000 clones, roughly 83% found once. Sequencing was performed on peripheral blood. These TCRs come from a woman aged 55-69 years with COVID-19, enrolled during active disease.

The chain uses TRBV7-6 and TRBJ2-1; weak D call: TRBD1 (5 bases). This CDR3 region has 16 residues. V was trimmed by 5 bases and J by 2 bases, leaving 16 bases between them. From germline, CDR1 is SGHVS and CDR2 FNYEAQ. Here the CDR3 DNA reads TGTGCCAGCAGCCCAAGACAGAGCAAAACCTACAATGAGCAGTTCTTC. Amino acids: CASSPRQSKTYNEQFF.

The chain employs TRBV5-5 and TRBJ2-1; 9 nucleotides agree with TRBD2. Germline V lookup: CDR1 SGHKS, CDR2 YYEKEE (reference sequence). The CDR3 spans 16 residues. Trimming removed 1 base from V and 2 bases from J; junction bases left unmatched: 4. The CDR3 coding sequence is TGTGCCAGCAGCTTGTTGACTAGCGGAGCCTACAATGAGCAGTTCTTC. Amino acids: CASSLLTSGAYNEQFF.

The chain recombines TRBV6-1 with TRBJ2-5, with D possibly being TRBD1 (6 bases). The V and J ends lost 2 bases and 4 bases respectively, with 17 bases between them. This CDR3 comprises 16 residues. Germline V gene lookup returns CDR1 MNHNS and CDR2 SASEGT. The chain's CDR3 is CASSEIRSGAGETQYF. The CDR3 DNA reads TGTGCCAGCAGTGAAATACGATCAGGGGCTGGAGAGACCCAGTACTTC.

V and J are TRBV5-4 and TRBJ2-5; maybe TRBD2 (6 bases). V lost 4 bases and J lost 1, with 8 bases in between. CDR1 is SGHNT and CDR2 is YYREEE in the germline V gene (reference sequence). CDR3 length: 13 amino acids. CDR3 coding DNA: TGTGCCAGCAGCGGCGGGGCCCAAGAGACCCAGTACTTC. It yields the protein CASSGGAQETQYF.

V usage is TRBV11-2 and J usage is TRBJ2-1; 7 nucleotides align to TRBD1. Germline V CDR1 and CDR2: SGHAT, FQNNGV. The length of the CDR3 is 14 residues. The J segment lost 9 bases and the V segment lost 0 bases, leaving 5 bases of the junction unmatched. The CDR3 protein is CASSLERRTGEQFF. DNA for the CDR3: TGTGCCAGCAGCTTAGAAAGGAGGACAGGTGAGCAGTTCTTC. Looking up the rest from reference TRBV11-2 and TRBJ2-1 gives the full variable domain: EAGVAQSPRYKIIEKRQSVAFWCNPISGHATLYWYQQILGQGPKLLIQFQNNGVVDDSQLPKDRFSAERLKGVDSTLKIQPAKLEDSAVYLCASSLERRTGEQFFGPGTRLTVL.

V is TRBV5-4 and J is TRBJ2-2; a weak D match, TRBD1 (6 bases). Germline CDR1 and CDR2: SGHNT and YYREEE (reference sequence). V was clipped by 2 bases and J by 5 bases, with 16 bases between them. This CDR3 is 16 amino acids long. CDR3 DNA: TGTGCCAGCAGCTTCCCGTTAACAGGGACGACCGGGGAGCTGTTTTTT. Amino acid sequence: CASSFPLTGTTGELFF.

The chain carries TRBV3-1 (or the pseudogene TRBV3-2) and TRBJ2-4, with 8 positions matching TRBD2. The CDR3 totals 14 residues. V lost 4 bases, J lost 8 bases, and 7 bases stayed unmatched. The germline V gene has CDR1 LGHDT and CDR2 YNNKEL (reference sequence). The CDR3: CASSPGGASDIQYF. The CDR3, as DNA: TGTGCCAGCAGCCCGGGGGGGGCTTCGGACATTCAGTACTTC.

J is TRBJ2-3 and V is TRBV9, with TRBD1 identical over 7 bases. CDR1 and CDR2 from the germline V gene are SGDLS and YYNGEE. V lost 7 bases, J lost 6 bases, and 11 bases stayed unmatched. This CDR3 region has 14 residues. The DNA of the CDR3 is TGTGCCAGCCGACCCCGAGAGGGGGCTGATACGCAGTATTTT. Translating it yields CASRPREGADTQYF.

The V gene is TRBV5-1, the J gene TRBJ1-2; 8 nucleotides match TRBD1. The CDR3 runs to 13 residues. With V trimmed by 4 bases and J by 8 bases, 7 bases remained unmatched. Germline V gene lookup returns CDR1 SGHRS and CDR2 YFSETQ. CDR3 bases: TGCGCCAGCAGCCTCGGGACAGGTCGAGGCTACACCTTC. Protein: CASSLGTGRGYTF.

Of note for this clone: Distinct nucleotide sequences in the sample also encode this CDR3. The J gene is TRBJ1-1, the V gene TRBV5-1; 7 nucleotides agree with TRBD1. V lost 3 bases to trimming and J lost 4 bases; unmatched junction nucleotides: 3. CDR1 and CDR2 (germline): SGHRS, YFSETQ. The CDR3 has 13 amino acids. The CDR3 reads CASSSDRATEAFF. CDR3 bases: TGCGCCAGCAGCTCTGACAGGGCCACTGAAGCTTTCTTT.

This clone was counted a single time. The chain links TRBV7-3 to TRBJ1-1, with a possible D match to TRBD1 (5 bases). The germline CDR1 and CDR2 sequences are SGHTA and FQGTGA. The V and J ends lost 4 bases and 0 bases respectively, with 24 bases between them. This CDR3 comprises 19 residues. The CDR3 here is CASSSSLGWGGAMNTEAFF. CDR3 bases: TGTGCCAGCAGCTCCTCCTTAGGGTGGGGAGGGGCTATGAACACTGAAGCTTTCTTT.

The chain joins TRBV5-1 to TRBJ2-1; 9 bases agree with TRBD2. The CDR3 is 16 residues long. J was trimmed by 5 bases and V by 3 bases; bases with no gene match: 9. CDR1 is SGHRS and CDR2 is YFSETQ in the germline V gene. CDR3 in DNA: TGCGCCAGCAGCTATATCCTTGGACTAGCGAACAATGAGCAGTTCTTC. This translates into CASSYILGLANNEQFF. Based on the CDR3 plus reference TRBV5-1 and TRBJ2-1, the full variable domain is KAGVTQTPRYLIKTRGQQVTLSCSPISGHRSVSWYQQTPGQGLQFLFEYFSETQRNKGNFPGRFSGRQFSNSRSEMNVSTLELGDSALYLCASSYILGLANNEQFFGPGTRLTVL.

The gene calls are TRBV25-1 and TRBJ2-1; no definite D call. Trimming stripped 5 bases from V and 0 bases from J, with 17 bases between. The germline V gene has CDR1 MGHDK and CDR2 SYGVNS. The CDR3 sequence is 17 residues long. This chain's CDR3 is CASSHAVLSSSYNEQFF. In nucleotides, the CDR3 is TGTGCCAGCAGTCATGCCGTACTCTCTAGCTCCTACAATGAGCAGTTCTTC.

V gene TRBV5-1 combines with J gene TRBJ2-3; weak D call: TRBD2 (6 bases). Germline CDR1 is SGHRS and CDR2 is YFSETQ. V was shortened by 3 bases and J by 0 bases, with 14 bases between the two germline ends. The CDR3 loop spans 16 amino acids. The CDR3 coding sequence is TGCGCCAGCAGCTCCGGGACTCGACAAAGCACAGATACGCAGTATTTT. Residues: CASSSGTRQSTDTQYF.

This clone occurred once. The chain joins TRBV19 to TRBJ2-1, with D possibly TRBD2 on 5 matching bases. Germline V CDR1 and CDR2: LNHDA, SQIVND (reference sequence). The CDR3 is 16 residues long. V was cut by 4 bases and J by 0 bases, with 13 bases left in between. The CDR3 DNA sequence: TGTGCCAGTAGTAGTAAGCTAGGGAGCTCCTACAATGAGCAGTTCTTC. Protein product: CASSSKLGSSYNEQFF.

This chain links TRBV6-5 with TRBJ1-6, with D perhaps matching TRBD1 (6 bases). Trimming cost V 4 bases and J 10 bases, with 14 bases left between them. Germline CDR1 and CDR2: MNHEY and SVGAGI. CDR3 length equals 14 residues. The CDR3 bases are TGTGCCAGCAGTTCCGCAGGGGTAAGGTCACCCCTCCACTTT. Encoded protein: CASSSAGVRSPLHF.

J is TRBJ1-5 and V is TRBV12-5; D unresolved. Per germline, CDR1 LGHNT and CDR2 FRNRAP. This CDR3 is 16 amino acids long. With 6 bases removed from V and 3 bases from J, the gap between germline ends came to 18 bases. This chain's CDR3 is CASGPDGRRSNQPQHF. The DNA of the CDR3 is TGTGCTAGTGGCCCGGACGGAAGGAGGTCCAATCAGCCCCAGCATTTT.

This clone was detected a few times. The chain employs TRBV11-3 and TRBJ2-7, with D perhaps matching TRBD1 (5 bases). Germline V lookup: CDR1 SGHNT, CDR2 YENEEA. The CDR3 totals 14 residues. Deletions cut 2 bases from V and 6 bases from J, with 14 bases between. CDR3 amino acids: CASSLRAGSSEQYF. The DNA of the CDR3 is TGTGCCAGCAGCTTACGGGCAGGGTCTAGCGAGCAGTACTTC.

The chain couples TRBV18 to TRBJ2-2; the D gene is possibly TRBD2 (6 bases). The V and J ends lost 6 bases and 3 bases respectively, with 8 bases between them. The CDR3 is 13 residues long. Germline V lookup: CDR1 KGHSH, CDR2 LQKENI. CDR3 in amino acids: CASSRDHTGELFF. The CDR3 nucleotides read TGTGCCAGCTCGCGGGACCACACCGGGGAGCTGTTTTTT.

This clone has just a few counts. V is TRBV2 and J is TRBJ2-7, with D unclear. V shed 4 bases and J shed 3 bases, with 4 bases lying between them. Germline values: CDR1 SNHLY, CDR2 FYNNEI. The CDR3 totals 11 residues. The CDR3 DNA is TGTGCCAGCAGTGCGGGCTACGAGCAGTACGTC. This codes for CASSAGYEQYV.

J is TRBJ1-6 and V is TRBV27, with D possibly matching TRBD1 (6 bases). CDR1 and CDR2 (germline): MNHEY, SMNVEV (reference sequence). The CDR3 is made up of 13 amino acids. V was clipped by 5 bases and J by 9 bases, with 11 bases between them. The CDR3 loop reads CASSVGGLSPLHF. Here the CDR3 DNA reads TGTGCCAGCAGTGTCGGGGGGCTTTCACCCCTCCACTTT.

V usage is TRBV12-5 and J usage is TRBJ1-5; TRBD1 matches at 7 bases. Germline V gene lookup returns CDR1 LGHNT and CDR2 FRNRAP. The CDR3 covers 16 residues. Trimming cost V 2 bases and J 3 bases; bases outside gene matches: 7. This CDR3 reads CASGLRQGYDNQPQHF. As DNA, the CDR3 is TGTGCTAGTGGTTTGCGACAGGGATATGACAATCAGCCCCAGCATTTT.

The chain uses TRBV9 and TRBJ1-3; TRBD1 matches at 9 bases. The CDR3 length is 15 residues. CDR1 and CDR2 from the germline V gene are SGDLS and YYNGEE. Trimming took 4 bases from V and 1 from J; bases not matched to a gene: 3. CDR3 sequence reads: CASSPQGASGNTIYF. In nucleotides, the CDR3 is TGTGCCAGCAGCCCACAGGGGGCTTCTGGAAACACCATATATTTT.

This chain uses TRBV5-8 with TRBJ1-5; D may be TRBD1 (6 bases). Germline values: CDR1 SGHTS, CDR2 YDEGEE. V lost 4 bases, J lost 0 bases, and 11 bases lay in between. This CDR3 is built from 15 residues. CDR3 DNA: TGTGCCAGCAGCCCAGGGGTCTATAGCAATCAGCCCCAGCATTTT. This sequence encodes CASSPGVYSNQPQHF. The variable domain in full, completed from reference TRBV5-8 and TRBJ1-5, reads EAGVTQSPTHLIKTRGQQATLRCSPISGHTSVYWYQQALGLGLQFLLWYDEGEERNRGNFPPRFSGRQFPNYSSELNVNALELEDSALYLCASSPGVYSNQPQHFGDGTRLSIL.

The chain uses TRBV7-2 and TRBJ2-1; possible D gene TRBD1, 5 bases. There are 15 residues in the CDR3. The ends were cut back, 2 bases at V and 0 bases at J, with 8 bases in the middle. CDR1 and CDR2 from the germline V gene are SGHTA and FQGNSA. The CDR3, as DNA: TGTGCCAGCAGCTTACAGGGAAACTCCTACAATGAGCAGTTCTTC. Translation gives CASSLQGNSYNEQFF.

V gene TRBV7-8 combines with J gene TRBJ1-4, with TRBD1 matching 9 bases. The germline CDR1 and CDR2 sequences are SGHVS and FQNEAQ. The CDR3 consists of 15 residues. V shed 2 bases and J 5 bases; nucleotides not matched to a gene: 3. This CDR3 is CASSLKGQGNEKLFF. Here the CDR3 DNA reads TGTGCCAGCAGCTTAAAGGGACAGGGAAATGAAAAACTGTTTTTT.

The gene calls are TRBV2 and TRBJ1-5; tentatively, D is TRBD1 (6 bases). The CDR3 has 13 amino acids. Trimming removed 4 bases at V and 9 bases at J, with 13 bases between. Per the germline V gene, CDR1 is SNHLY and CDR2 is FYNNEI. The CDR3 is CASSVNRDAPQHF. In DNA, the CDR3 is TGTGCCAGCAGTGTAAACAGGGATGCGCCCCAGCATTTT. Based on the CDR3 plus reference TRBV2 and TRBJ1-5, the full variable domain is EPEVTQTPSHQVTQMGQEVILRCVPISNHLYFYWYRQILGQKVEFLVSFYNNEISEKSEIFDDQFSVERPDGSNFTLKIRSTKLEDSAMYFCASSVNRDAPQHFGDGTRLSIL.

The sample holds a few counts of this clone. This chain connects TRBV6-6 to TRBJ1-4; D ambiguous. There are 13 residues in the CDR3. The V end lost 6 bases, the J end lost 8 bases, and 13 bases lay between the germline ends. The germline CDR1 and CDR2 sequences are MNHNY and SVGAGI (reference sequence). The CDR3 DNA follows: TGTGCCAGCAGACCCGAGACTGGGGAAAAACTGTTTTTT. Translating gives CASRPETGEKLFF.

The chain couples TRBV6-1 to TRBJ2-4, with 7 bases lining up with TRBD1. The germline CDR1 and CDR2 sequences are MNHNS and SASEGT. The CDR3 spans 18 residues. Trimming at V came to 6 bases and at J to 0 bases, leaving 14 bases not matched to a gene. As DNA, the CDR3 is TGTGCCAGCAGCGAAAAGGGACAGCGATTACTAGCCAAAAACATTCAGTACTTC. This encodes CASSEKGQRLLAKNIQYF.

The chain combines TRBV12-3 or TRBV12-4 with TRBJ1-3; D is undetermined. The CDR3 consists of 13 residues. Between the trimmed V and J ends, which lost 6 bases and 9 bases, there was a span of 15 bases. This chain's CDR3 is CASSQRSGGTIYF. The CDR3 coding sequence is TGTGCCAGCAGCCAAAGGAGCGGAGGCACCATATATTTT.